This passage covers 18 T cell receptor beta chains from one sample sequenced in a study of tumor-infiltrating lymphocytes in primary liver carcinoma. Synthesis of TCR beta cDNA was carried out from 500 ng total RNA with a constant-region primer. Three-round nested multiplex PCR performed with slightly modified ARM-PCR produced the TCR beta libraries. Investigators reported that the first two PCR rounds, at roughly 10 cycles each, used TRBV1-TRBV30 forward primers with a C-beta reverse primer. TCRdb reprocessed the multiplex PCR reads with MiXCR, giving one entry per CDR3 protein. The table has around 88,000 distinct CDR3 sequences, less than 75% seen once. Scientists recovered RNA and DNA together from around 20-30 mg of unsorted bulk tissue. The sample comprised tumor-adjacent normal liver tissue. The receptors here all came from a man aged 35 to 55 with primary liver carcinoma and hepatitis B virus infection.

V usage is TRBV7-9 and J usage is TRBJ1-1, with D perhaps TRBD1 (5 bases). V was pared by 3 bases and J by 2 bases, with 13 bases between. Germline CDR1 SEHNR, CDR2 FQNEAQ (reference sequence). This CDR3 has 15 amino acids. In nucleotides, the CDR3 is TGTGCCAGCAGCTTGGGGGTCGGGAGTAACACTGAAGCTTTCTTT. It specifies CASSLGVGSNTEAFF.

In this sample, this clonotype turned up many times. The chain recombines TRBV12-3 or TRBV12-4 with TRBJ2-7; D remains ambiguous. Trimming removed 2 bases at V and 5 bases at J, with 10 bases between. The CDR3 has 13 amino acids. For the CDR3, the DNA is TGTGCCAGCAGTTTAAATTGGGCGGACGAGCAGTACTTC. Protein product: CASSLNWADEQYF.

To note about this clonotype: The junction differs from germline at one of its ends, possibly a read error. The chain has TRBV30 and TRBJ2-3; D is possibly TRBD2 (5 bases). CDR1 is GTSNPN and CDR2 is SVGIG in the germline V gene (reference sequence). The CDR3 is 15 residues long. Here the CDR3 DNA reads TGTGCCTGGAGTGTAAATAATCCTAGCACAGATACGCACTATTTT. Its translation: CAWSVNNPSTDTHYF.

With respect to this clonotype: At one boundary the junction diverges from the germline segment, which might be a read error. V is TRBV11-2 and J is TRBJ2-5; 7 positions match TRBD1. CDR1 is SGHAT, CDR2 FQNNGV, per germline. The CDR3 has 15 amino acids. The CDR3 region is CACSARTGLQETQYF. The CDR3 DNA sequence: TGTGCCTGCAGCGCCAGGACAGGCCTCCAAGAGACCCAGTACTTC.

About this clonotype: Likely a read error: the CDR3 ends without its conserved phenylalanine or tryptophan. The DNA of the CDR3 is TGTGCCAGCAGCTTAAGTAGTAGAACCACAGATACGCAGTATTCT. Its translation is CASSLSSRTTDTQYS. The V gene is TRBV11-2, the J gene TRBJ2-3, with D hard to call. The CDR3 has 15 amino acids. The germline V gene encodes CDR1 SGHAT and CDR2 FQNNGV. The V gene lost 2 bases and the J gene lost 2 bases, with 11 bases spanning the gap.

As to this clonotype: Germline is not matched at one junction end, which may reflect a read error. This chain joins TRBV11-2 and TRBJ2-1; possibly TRBD1 or TRBD2 for D (5 bases each). Germline V lookup: CDR1 SGHAT, CDR2 FQNNGV. The CDR3 is 16 amino acids. Here the CDR3 DNA reads TGTGTCAGCAGCCCCCCGTCCCGGGGCACCTACAATGTGCAGTTCTTC. Protein: CVSSPPSRGTYNVQFF.

This clonotype was observed a few times. The rearrangement uses TRBV10-1 and TRBJ1-2; the D is unclear. Trimming pared 3 bases from V and 8 bases from J, leaving 16 bases between. The CDR3 runs to 14 residues. Germline V gives CDR1 WNHNN, CDR2 SYGVQD (reference sequence). The CDR3, as DNA: TGCGCCAGCAGTGATGGCACGGTGGCCGAGGGCTACACCTTC. Residues: CASSDGTVAEGYTF.

Comment on this clonotype: This may be a read error: a much more frequent sequence differs by one nucleotide. The J gene is TRBJ2-7, the V gene TRBV6-5; 8 nucleotides line up with TRBD1. The ends lost 3 bases at V and 5 bases at J; junction bases unmatched: 6. The CDR3 is 14 residues long. Looked up from germline, CDR1 is MNHEY and CDR2 is SVGAGI. The CDR3 loop reads CASSYRDRWDEQYF. In nucleotides, the CDR3 is TGTGCCAGCAGTTATAGGGACAGGTGGGACGAGCAGTACTTC.

In its sample, this clonotype was seen once. The chain couples TRBV11-2 to TRBJ2-7, with unresolved D. CDR1 SGHAT and CDR2 FQNNGV come from the germline V gene. V shed 2 bases and J shed 5 bases, with 13 bases lying between them. This CDR3 contains 14 residues. As DNA, the CDR3 is TGTGCCAGCAGCTTAACCGACAATGCCCACGAGCAGTACTTC. Translation: CASSLTDNAHEQYF.

This clonotype appeared many times. V is TRBV6-6 and J is TRBJ2-5, with TRBD2 matching over 8 bases. V shed 4 bases, J shed 5 bases, and the junction held 6 bases outside the gene matches. CDR1 and CDR2 (germline): MNHNY, SVGAGI (reference sequence). The CDR3 totals 14 residues. The CDR3 DNA reads as TGTGCCAGCAGTTCCTCGGGGGGGAGGGAGACCCAGTACTTC. The encoded protein is CASSSSGGRETQYF.

In the case of this clonotype: Germline and junction disagree at one end, which may indicate a read error. The V and J genes are TRBV29-1 and TRBJ2-7; no clear D. This CDR3 is 16 amino acids long. Germline-derived CDR1 and CDR2 are SQVTM and ANQGSEA. The CDR3 reads CSVEDQETIPSYEQYF. The CDR3 region has the DNA TGCAGCGTTGAAGATCAAGAGACCATCCCTTCCTATGAGCAGTACTTC.

As regards this clonotype: Mismatch with germline at one junction end may stem from a read error. The rearrangement uses TRBV6-5 and TRBJ2-1; TRBD2 is a possible D gene (6 bases). Germline V gene sequence: CDR1 MNHEY, CDR2 SVGAGI. The CDR3 covers 16 residues. CDR3 DNA: TGTGCCAGCAGCCCGCGGGGAAGGCTCAGGTACAATAAGCAGCTCTTC. Translation gives CASSPRGRLRYNKQLF.

This rearrangement joins TRBV29-1 to TRBJ2-5; D gene ambiguous. Judging by the DNA end, TRBJ2-7 fits better; the J call may be wrong. This CDR3 has 13 residues. Germline CDR1 is SQVTM and CDR2 is ANQGSEA. CDR3 sequence: CSVGARKLYEQYV. The CDR3 DNA sequence: TGCAGCGTTGGGGCAAGAAAACTCTACGAGCAGTACGTC.

Remarks on this clonotype: A junction boundary mismatches the germline segment, possibly from a read error. The genes are TRBV28 and TRBJ1-2; possible D gene TRBD1, 5 bases. This CDR3 spans 16 amino acids. Germline V CDR1 and CDR2: MDHEN, SYDVKM. The CDR3 sequence: CASSSPAEGRGYDYTF. CDR3 coding DNA: TGTGCCAGCAGTTCTCCCGCGGAGGGGCGAGGCTATGACTACACCTTC.

This clonotype was picked up a small number of times. V usage is TRBV5-1 and J usage is TRBJ2-3, with D uncertain. V lost 2 bases, J lost 2 bases, and 6 bases lay in between. The CDR3 runs 13 residues. In germline, CDR1 is SGHRS, CDR2 YFSETQ. CDR3 sequence (DNA): TGCGCCAGCAGCTTTGCCCACACAGATACGCAGTATTTT. This sequence encodes CASSFAHTDTQYF.

This clonotype has a single count. A much larger clone lies one base from this, so it may be a read error. The chain has TRBV6-5 and TRBJ2-7; TRBD1 aligns across 8 bases. The V segment lost 7 bases and the J segment 1 base; nucleotides outside the gene matches: 6. Germline V gives CDR1 MNHEY, CDR2 SVGAGI. The CDR3 loop spans 14 amino acids. The CDR3 nucleotides are TGTGCCAGCACTGTGGACAGGGATTCCTACGAGCAGTACTTC. Protein: CASTVDRDSYEQYF.

The V and J genes are TRBV25-1 and TRBJ2-7; 9 bases line up with TRBD2. V dropped 4 bases and J dropped 2; count of bases not matched to a gene: 6. Germline V lookup: CDR1 MGHDK, CDR2 SYGVNS. This CDR3 has 15 amino acids. CDR3 sequence: CASSGPGGRAYEQYF. CDR3 DNA: TGTGCCAGCAGTGGTCCGGGCGGGAGGGCCTACGAGCAGTACTTC.

Regarding this clonotype: A read error may be the cause here, since a much bigger clone is one base away. V is TRBV10-3 and J is TRBJ2-1; the match to TRBD1 covers 12 bases. Germline loops: CDR1 ENHRY, CDR2 SYGVKD. This CDR3 has 16 residues. V lost 7 bases to trimming and J lost 4 bases; unmatched junction nucleotides: 8. CDR3 sequence reads: CAIIRGQGAFYNEQFF. The DNA of the CDR3 is TGTGCCATCATCCGGGGACAGGGGGCGTTTTACAATGAGCAGTTCTTC.